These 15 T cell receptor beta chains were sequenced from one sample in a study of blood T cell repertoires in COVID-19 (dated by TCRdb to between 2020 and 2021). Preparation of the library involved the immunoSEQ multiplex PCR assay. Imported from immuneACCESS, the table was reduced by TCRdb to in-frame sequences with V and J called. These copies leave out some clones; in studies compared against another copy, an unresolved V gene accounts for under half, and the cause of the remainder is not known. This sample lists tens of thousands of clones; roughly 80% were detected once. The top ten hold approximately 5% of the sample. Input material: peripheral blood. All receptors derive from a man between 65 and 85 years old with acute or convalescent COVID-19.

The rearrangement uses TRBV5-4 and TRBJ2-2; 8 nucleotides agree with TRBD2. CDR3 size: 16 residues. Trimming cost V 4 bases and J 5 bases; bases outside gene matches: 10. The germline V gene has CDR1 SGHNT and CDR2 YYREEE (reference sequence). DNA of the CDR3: TGTGCCAGCAGCGCCGCGCAGCGGGGGTTGACCGGGGAGCTGTTTTTT. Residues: CASSAAQRGLTGELFF.

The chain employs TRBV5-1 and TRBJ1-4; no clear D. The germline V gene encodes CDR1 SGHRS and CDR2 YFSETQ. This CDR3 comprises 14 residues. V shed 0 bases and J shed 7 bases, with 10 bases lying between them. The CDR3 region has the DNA TGCGCCAGCAGCTTGGGTTACGAGGGTGAAAAACTGTTTTTT. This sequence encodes CASSLGYEGEKLFF.

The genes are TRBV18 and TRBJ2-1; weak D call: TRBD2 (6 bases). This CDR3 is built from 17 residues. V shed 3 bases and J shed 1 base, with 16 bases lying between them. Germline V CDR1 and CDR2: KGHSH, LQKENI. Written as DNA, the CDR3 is TGTGCCAGCTCACCCTCCTTTATCGGGGGTTCCTACAATGAGCAGTTCTTC. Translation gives CASSPSFIGGSYNEQFF.

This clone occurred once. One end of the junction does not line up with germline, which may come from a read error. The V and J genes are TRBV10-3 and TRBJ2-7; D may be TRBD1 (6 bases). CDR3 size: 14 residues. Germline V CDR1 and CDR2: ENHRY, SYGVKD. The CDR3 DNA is TGTGCCACCAGTGAGCGGACAGAGGATTACGAGCAGTACTTC. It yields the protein CATSERTEDYEQYF.

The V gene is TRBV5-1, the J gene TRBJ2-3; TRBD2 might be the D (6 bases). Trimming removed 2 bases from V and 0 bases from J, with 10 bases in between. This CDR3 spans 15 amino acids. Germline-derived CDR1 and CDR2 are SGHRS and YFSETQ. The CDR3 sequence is CASSLGRESTDTQYF. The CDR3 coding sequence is TGCGCCAGCAGCTTAGGACGGGAGAGCACAGATACGCAGTATTTT.

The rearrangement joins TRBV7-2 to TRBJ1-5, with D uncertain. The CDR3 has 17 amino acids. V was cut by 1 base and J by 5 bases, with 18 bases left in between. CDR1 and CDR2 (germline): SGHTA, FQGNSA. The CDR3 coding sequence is TGTGCCAGCAGCTTAGAAGAAGGAGCAGCTTATTATCAGCCCCAGCATTTT. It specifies CASSLEEGAAYYQPQHF.

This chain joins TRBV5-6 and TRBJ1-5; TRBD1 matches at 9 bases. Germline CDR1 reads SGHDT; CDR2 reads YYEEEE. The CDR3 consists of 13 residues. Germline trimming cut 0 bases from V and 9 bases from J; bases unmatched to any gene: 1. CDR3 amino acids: CASSLDRGPPQHF. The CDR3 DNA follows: TGTGCCAGCAGCTTGGACAGGGGGCCGCCCCAGCATTTT.

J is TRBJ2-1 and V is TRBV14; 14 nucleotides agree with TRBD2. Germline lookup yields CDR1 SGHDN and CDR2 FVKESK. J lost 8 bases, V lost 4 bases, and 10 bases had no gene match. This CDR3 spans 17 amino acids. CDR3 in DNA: TGTGCCAGCAGCCTCCAGGGGACTAGCGGGGGTTCCGATGAGCAGTTCTTC. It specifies CASSLQGTSGGSDEQFF.

The CDR3 nucleotides are TGTGCCAGCAGTTTAGGAGGGGAAAATTCACCCCTCCACTTT. Encoded protein: CASSLGGENSPLHF. This chain uses TRBV28 with TRBJ1-6; perhaps TRBD1 as D (5 bases). The CDR3 length is 14 residues. Trimming left V 2 bases short and J 7 bases short, with 9 bases between. Germline assignment: CDR1 MDHEN and CDR2 SYDVKM.

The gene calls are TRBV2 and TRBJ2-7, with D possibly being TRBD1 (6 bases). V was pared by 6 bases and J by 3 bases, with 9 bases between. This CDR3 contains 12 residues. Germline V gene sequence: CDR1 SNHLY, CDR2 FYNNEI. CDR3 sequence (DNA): TGTGCCAGCAGGGACAGAAACTACGAGCAGTACTTC. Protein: CASRDRNYEQYF.

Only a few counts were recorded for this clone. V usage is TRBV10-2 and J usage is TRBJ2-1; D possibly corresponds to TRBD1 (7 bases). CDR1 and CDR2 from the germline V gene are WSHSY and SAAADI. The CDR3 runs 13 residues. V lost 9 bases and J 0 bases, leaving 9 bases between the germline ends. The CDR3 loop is CASQGGSYNEQFF. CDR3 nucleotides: TGCGCCAGTCAGGGGGGCTCCTACAATGAGCAGTTCTTC.

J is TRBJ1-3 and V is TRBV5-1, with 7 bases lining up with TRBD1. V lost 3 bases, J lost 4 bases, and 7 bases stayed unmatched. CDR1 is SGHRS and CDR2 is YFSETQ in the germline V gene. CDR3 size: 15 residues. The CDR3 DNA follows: TGCGCCAGCAGCTCCACAGGGGTCTTGGGAAACACCATATATTTT. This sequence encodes CASSSTGVLGNTIYF.

CDR3 residues: CASRRTGRGLAGANEQFF. The CDR3 bases are TGTGCCAGCCGTCGGACGGGGAGGGGACTAGCGGGGGCAAATGAGCAGTTCTTC. The rearrangement joins TRBV6-4 to TRBJ2-1, with 14 positions matching TRBD2. Per germline, CDR1 MRHNA and CDR2 SNTAGT. Unmatched junction bases numbered 16, after V lost 8 bases and J lost 7 bases. The CDR3 totals 18 residues.

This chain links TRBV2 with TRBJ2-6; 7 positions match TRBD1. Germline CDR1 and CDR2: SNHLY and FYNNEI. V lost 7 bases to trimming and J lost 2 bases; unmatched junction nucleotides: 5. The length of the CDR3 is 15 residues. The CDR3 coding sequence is TGTGCCAGCACCCCTGACAGGGCTGGGGCCAACGTCCTGACTTTC. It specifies CASTPDRAGANVLTF.

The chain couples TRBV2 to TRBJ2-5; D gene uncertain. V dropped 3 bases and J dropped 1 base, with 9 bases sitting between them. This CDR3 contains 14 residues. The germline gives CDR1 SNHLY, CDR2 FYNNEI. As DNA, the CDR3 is TGTGCCAGCAGTGAGCTAGTCCCCCAAGAGACCCAGTACTTC. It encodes CASSELVPQETQYF.